The 14 T cell receptor beta chains listed next were all sequenced from one sample in a study of beta chain features in type 1 diabetes. Every bit of the isolated RNA underwent reverse transcription, so sequencing read expressed TCRB transcripts. Sequencing used immunoSEQ multiplex PCR; TCRdb keeps in-frame clones, though not all of them. Here the sample spans some 15,000 clones, roughly 69% being singletons. Antigen specificity for these receptors is unknown. Study-level findings and limits: Across all four CD4+ subsets, people with type 1 diabetes showed modestly shorter TCRB CDR3s.

The sequenced material came from Tregs from blood. The source is a man aged 25 to 40 with type 1 diabetes.

The chain is built from TRBV11-2 and TRBJ2-1; 11 nucleotides agree with TRBD2. The germline V gene encodes CDR1 SGHAT and CDR2 FQNNGV. The CDR3 consists of 16 residues. With V trimmed by 5 bases and J by 0 bases, 3 bases remained unmatched. The CDR3 is CASSPGTSGSYNEQFF. CDR3 DNA: TGTGCCAGCAGCCCCGGGACTAGCGGCTCCTACAATGAGCAGTTCTTC. The full variable domain, rest sourced from reference TRBV11-2 and TRBJ2-1, is EAGVAQSPRYKIIEKRQSVAFWCNPISGHATLYWYQQILGQGPKLLIQFQNNGVVDDSQLPKDRFSAERLKGVDSTLKIQPAKLEDSAVYLCASSPGTSGSYNEQFFGPGTRLTVL.

The rearrangement uses TRBV23-1 and TRBJ2-1; 8 nucleotides match TRBD1. TRBV23-1 is classed as an ORF, of uncertain function. J gave up 8 bases and V 3 bases, and 6 bases lay outside the gene matches. CDR3 length: 14 residues. CDR3 sequence reads: CASSHSSGGDEQFF. For the CDR3, the DNA is TGCGCCAGCAGTCACTCCTCAGGGGGCGATGAGCAGTTCTTC.

This chain uses TRBV9 with TRBJ2-2; D is perhaps TRBD2 (6 bases). The CDR3 is 15 residues long. The V end lost 2 bases, the J end lost 4 bases, and 12 bases lay between the germline ends. The germline V gene has CDR1 SGDLS and CDR2 YYNGEE. CDR3 loop: CASSVNGRGTGELFF. The CDR3 region has the DNA TGTGCCAGCAGCGTGAACGGGCGGGGCACCGGGGAGCTGTTTTTT.

The CDR3 loop reads CASSELAGDTDTQYF. DNA of the CDR3: TGTGCCAGTAGCGAACTAGCGGGGGACACAGATACGCAGTATTTT. The V call is TRBV19, the J call TRBJ2-3; 11 positions match TRBD2. J gave up 2 bases and V 6 bases, and 4 bases lay outside the gene matches. This CDR3 has 15 residues. The germline V gene has CDR1 LNHDA and CDR2 SQIVND (reference sequence).

The V and J genes are TRBV19 and TRBJ2-2, with TRBD1 as a possible D gene (6 bases). Trimming left V 6 bases short and J 1 base short, with 9 bases between. CDR3 length: 14 residues. Germline CDR1 and CDR2: LNHDA and SQIVND (reference sequence). The chain's CDR3 is CASRPTGNTGELFF. The CDR3 DNA reads TGTGCCAGTAGACCGACAGGGAACACCGGGGAGCTGTTTTTT.

The V call is TRBV11-2, the J call TRBJ2-3, with 8 bases that match TRBD2. The CDR3 has 18 amino acids. Germline CDR1 is SGHAT and CDR2 is FQNNGV. V was pared by 5 bases and J by 2 bases, with 15 bases of the junction left unmatched. CDR3 residues: CASSHYRQAGEDTDTQYF. CDR3 DNA: TGTGCCAGCAGCCACTATCGGCAAGCGGGGGAGGACACAGATACGCAGTATTTT.

The gene calls are TRBV7-8 and TRBJ1-6; D is unclear. The CDR3 totals 13 residues. The V gene lost 5 bases and the J gene lost 6 bases, with 8 bases spanning the gap. Germline V gives CDR1 SGHVS, CDR2 FQNEAQ. The DNA for the CDR3 is TGTGCCAGCAGCCACGACTCTAATTCACCCCTCCACTTT. Its translation is CASSHDSNSPLHF.

The chain joins TRBV6-1 to TRBJ2-1, with TRBD1 matching over 8 bases. The CDR3 spans 13 residues. Germline CDR1 is MNHNS and CDR2 is SASEGT. V dropped 6 bases and J dropped 7; count of bases not matched to a gene: 5. CDR3 nucleotides: TGTGCCAGCAGCCTGACAGGGGAGAATGAGCAGTTCTTC. Encoded protein: CASSLTGENEQFF.

The V and J genes are TRBV15 and TRBJ1-5; no definite D call. The germline V gene has CDR1 LNHNV and CDR2 YYDKDF (reference sequence). CDR3 length equals 15 residues. Trimming took off 0 bases at V and 7 bases at J, with 13 bases between the two ends. This CDR3 reads CATSRDQRADQPQHF. The DNA of the CDR3 is TGTGCCACCAGCAGAGATCAGAGGGCGGACCAGCCCCAGCATTTT.

The chain recombines TRBV30 with TRBJ2-5; no clear D. Looked up from germline, CDR1 is GTSNPN and CDR2 is SVGIG (reference sequence). Trimming stripped 4 bases from V and 5 bases from J, with 8 bases between. The CDR3 spans 11 residues. CDR3 sequence: CAWIAYETQYF. The DNA for the CDR3 is TGTGCCTGGATAGCCTACGAGACCCAGTACTTC. The whole variable domain, filled in from reference TRBV30 and TRBJ2-5, reads SQTIHQWPATLVQPVGSPLSLECTVEGTSNPNLYWYRQAAGRGLQLLFYSVGIGQISSEVPQNLSASRPQDRQFILSSKKLLLSDSGFYLCAWIAYETQYFGPGTRLLVL.

V usage is TRBV19 and J usage is TRBJ1-1, with a tentative D call TRBD1 (5 bases). The V and J ends lost 7 bases and 5 bases respectively, with 23 bases between them. Per the germline V gene, CDR1 is LNHDA and CDR2 is SQIVND (reference sequence). The CDR3 is 16 residues long. The CDR3 sequence: CASTTTYRGEGTEAFF. The CDR3 region has the DNA TGTGCCAGTACCACGACCTACCGAGGGGAGGGAACTGAAGCTTTCTTT.

V usage is TRBV18 and J usage is TRBJ1-5; the D gene is possibly TRBD1 (5 bases). There are 13 residues in the CDR3. The germline V gene encodes CDR1 KGHSH and CDR2 LQKENI. V shed 3 bases and J shed 8 bases, with 11 bases lying between them. CDR3 in DNA: TGTGCCAGCTCACCGCGGGGCCAGGAGCCCCAGCATTTT. Protein: CASSPRGQEPQHF. Using reference TRBV18 and TRBJ1-5 for the parts outside the CDR3, the full variable domain is NAGVMQNPRHLVRRRGQEARLRCSPMKGHSHVYWYRQLPEEGLKFMVYLQKENIIDESGMPKERFSAEFPKEGPSILRIQQVVRGDSAAYFCASSPRGQEPQHFGDGTRLSIL.

This chain links TRBV7-9 with TRBJ2-5; tentative D call: TRBD2 (6 bases). The CDR3 is 16 amino acids. V was cut by 5 bases and J by 2 bases, with 18 bases left in between. Germline values: CDR1 SEHNR, CDR2 FQNEAQ (reference sequence). Written as DNA, the CDR3 is TGTGCCAGCAGCCCTCGGGACTCTTTCAAACAAGAGACCCAGTACTTC. Protein product: CASSPRDSFKQETQYF.

The rearrangement joins TRBV18 to TRBJ2-7; 9 bases match TRBD1. CDR1 is KGHSH and CDR2 is LQKENI in the germline V gene. The CDR3 sequence is 14 residues long. After removal of 5 bases from V and 6 bases from J, the junction contained 8 bases not matched to a gene. In DNA form, the CDR3 reads TGTGCCAGCTCAACCCGACAGGGGGTGGGCGAGCAGTACTTC. Translating it yields CASSTRQGVGEQYF.